This T cell receptor beta chain originates from a study of OX40 agonist ivuxolimab in advanced cancers. Regarding the study in general: The costimulatory receptor OX40 (CD134) was targeted by ivuxolimab, a fully human IgG2 agonistic monoclonal antibody. Three dose-escalation patients achieved partial responses, one with hepatocellular carcinoma and two with cutaneous melanoma. Patients were allowed to have had prior anti-PD-1, anti-PD-L1 or anti-CTLA-4 therapy, and approximately 40% of the dose-escalation patients had been treated with checkpoint inhibitors. Of the approximately 54 patients in dose escalation, 19 had hepatocellular carcinoma, about 15 had melanoma, 9 had renal cell carcinoma and 9 had head and neck cancer. In the dose-escalation cohort, about four fifths of patients were male, and the mean age was 60 years with a range of 23 to 79. Intravenous ivuxolimab was administered to patients every 2 weeks at six dose levels: 0.01, 0.1, 0.3, 1.5, 3 and 10 mg/kg. The paper covers the monotherapy dose-escalation part of the phase I ivuxolimab trial, which included N ≈ 54 patients. The point of sequencing TCRbeta in the periphery was to test whether ivuxolimab changed TCR sequence diversity and drove clonal T-cell expansion. What the work shows at the level of the full study, not this receptor alone: After ivuxolimab, CD8+ T cells had more expanded clones than CD4+ T cells on average. In the 0.1-3.0 mg/kg groups, partial responders were among the patients with the lowest normalized peripheral clonal expansion, particularly in CD8+ T cells. Low levels of normalized T-cell clonal expansion were also seen in some nonresponding patients. At doses of 0.1 to 3.0 mg/kg, clonal expansion of both CD4+ and CD8+ T cells in blood was seen between baseline and week 6. The antigen specificity of the peripheral T cells that underwent clonal expansion was not determined.

From the cysteine through the phenylalanine, the CDR3 covers 15 amino acids. CDR3 DNA only is kept here, 45 bases in frame from base 1. For CDR1 and CDR2, the germline V gene lists SGHVS and FNYEAQ. Clipping removes 5 bases from V and 3 bases from J, with 8 as the unmatched junction base count. Patients with a history of autoimmune disease or receiving systemic immunosuppression were excluded from the trial. Peripheral blood for TCR sequencing was collected from all dose cohorts at baseline, on cycle 4 day 1, and on cycle 7 day 1. Samples were obtained from an open-label, multicenter, first-in-human phase I dose-escalation trial of ivuxolimab. The trial enrolled adults with locally advanced or metastatic head and neck squamous cell, hepatocellular, melanoma or renal cell carcinoma. CD4+ and CD8+ T cells were sorted separately from peripheral blood before TCR sequencing. Comment on this clone: Its antigen is currently not known. Per-nucleotide qualities are absent, and no much larger clonotype sits a single base away.

Genomic DNA was isolated from the sorted cells so that the TCRbeta CDR3 region could be sequenced. TCRbeta CDR3 regions were sequenced using the immunoSEQ Assay. Sourced from immuneACCESS, this table was stored by TCRdb with only in-frame sequences that have V and J called. A share of the clones is absent; for the studies checked, an unresolved V gene accounts for under half, and the remainder has no known explanation. The sample table lists under 200,000 clones, roughly 94% of them with a count of one. Around 0.31% of the sample is in the top ten clones. This sequence originates from an adult with an advanced solid tumor such as melanoma, head and neck, liver or kidney cancer. The source material was CD4+ or CD8+ T cells sorted from blood, sampled in a trial of the OX40 agonist ivuxolimab. The chain couples TRBV7-6 to TRBJ2-7; 9 of the junction bases match TRBD1. The CDR3 reads as follows: CASSRAGTGNYEQYF. The DNA sequence is given as TGTGCCAGCAGCCGAGCCGGGACAGGGAACTACGAGCAGTACTTC.